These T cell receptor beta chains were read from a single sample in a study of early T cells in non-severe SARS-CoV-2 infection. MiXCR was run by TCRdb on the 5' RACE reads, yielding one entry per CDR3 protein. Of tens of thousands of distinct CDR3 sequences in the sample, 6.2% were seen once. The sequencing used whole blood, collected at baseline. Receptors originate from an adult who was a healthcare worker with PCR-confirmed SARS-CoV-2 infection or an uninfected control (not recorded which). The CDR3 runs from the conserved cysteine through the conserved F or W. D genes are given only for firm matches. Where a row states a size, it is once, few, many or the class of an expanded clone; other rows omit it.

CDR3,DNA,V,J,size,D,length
CASSIGDSPSYEQYF,TGTGCCAGTAGTATAGGAGACTCACCCTCCTACGAGCAGTACTTC,TRBV19,TRBJ2-7,NA,NA,15
CASRLKPQPQHF,TGTGCAAGTCGCTTAAAACCTCAGCCCCAGCATTTT,TRBV12-2,TRBJ1-5,few,NA,12
CASMLTSGTADTQYF,TGTGCCAGCATGTTGACTAGCGGGACCGCAGATACGCAGTATTTT,TRBV2,TRBJ2-3,many,TRBD2,15
CASSPGRGTNQPQHF,TGTGCCAGCAGCCCAGGGAGGGGTACTAATCAGCCCCAGCATTTT,TRBV9,TRBJ1-5,many,NA,15
CASSRTGASTEAFF,TGCGCCAGCAGCCGGACAGGGGCATCCACTGAAGCTTTCTTT,TRBV5-1,TRBJ1-1,NA,TRBD1,14
CASRPVSVTYEQYF,TGTGCCAGTCGCCCGGTTTCCGTTACCTACGAGCAGTACTTC,TRBV28,TRBJ2-7,NA,NA,14
CASSAGLAGYEQYF,TGTGCCAGCAGTGCGGGACTAGCGGGTTACGAGCAGTACTTC,TRBV25-1,TRBJ2-7,many,TRBD2,14
CASSLSLLAGTTGELFF,TGTGCCAGCAGTTTATCGTTACTAGCGGGAACTACCGGGGAGCTGTTTTTT,TRBV27,TRBJ2-2,NA,TRBD2,17
CASSPAGHRDGGELFF,TGTGCCAGCAGCCCCGCAGGGCACCGGGACGGCGGGGAGCTGTTTTTT,TRBV7-9,TRBJ2-2,few,NA,16
CASGRFPTGELFF,TGTGCCAGCGGTCGGTTCCCGACCGGGGAGCTGTTTTTT,TRBV27,TRBJ2-2,many,NA,13